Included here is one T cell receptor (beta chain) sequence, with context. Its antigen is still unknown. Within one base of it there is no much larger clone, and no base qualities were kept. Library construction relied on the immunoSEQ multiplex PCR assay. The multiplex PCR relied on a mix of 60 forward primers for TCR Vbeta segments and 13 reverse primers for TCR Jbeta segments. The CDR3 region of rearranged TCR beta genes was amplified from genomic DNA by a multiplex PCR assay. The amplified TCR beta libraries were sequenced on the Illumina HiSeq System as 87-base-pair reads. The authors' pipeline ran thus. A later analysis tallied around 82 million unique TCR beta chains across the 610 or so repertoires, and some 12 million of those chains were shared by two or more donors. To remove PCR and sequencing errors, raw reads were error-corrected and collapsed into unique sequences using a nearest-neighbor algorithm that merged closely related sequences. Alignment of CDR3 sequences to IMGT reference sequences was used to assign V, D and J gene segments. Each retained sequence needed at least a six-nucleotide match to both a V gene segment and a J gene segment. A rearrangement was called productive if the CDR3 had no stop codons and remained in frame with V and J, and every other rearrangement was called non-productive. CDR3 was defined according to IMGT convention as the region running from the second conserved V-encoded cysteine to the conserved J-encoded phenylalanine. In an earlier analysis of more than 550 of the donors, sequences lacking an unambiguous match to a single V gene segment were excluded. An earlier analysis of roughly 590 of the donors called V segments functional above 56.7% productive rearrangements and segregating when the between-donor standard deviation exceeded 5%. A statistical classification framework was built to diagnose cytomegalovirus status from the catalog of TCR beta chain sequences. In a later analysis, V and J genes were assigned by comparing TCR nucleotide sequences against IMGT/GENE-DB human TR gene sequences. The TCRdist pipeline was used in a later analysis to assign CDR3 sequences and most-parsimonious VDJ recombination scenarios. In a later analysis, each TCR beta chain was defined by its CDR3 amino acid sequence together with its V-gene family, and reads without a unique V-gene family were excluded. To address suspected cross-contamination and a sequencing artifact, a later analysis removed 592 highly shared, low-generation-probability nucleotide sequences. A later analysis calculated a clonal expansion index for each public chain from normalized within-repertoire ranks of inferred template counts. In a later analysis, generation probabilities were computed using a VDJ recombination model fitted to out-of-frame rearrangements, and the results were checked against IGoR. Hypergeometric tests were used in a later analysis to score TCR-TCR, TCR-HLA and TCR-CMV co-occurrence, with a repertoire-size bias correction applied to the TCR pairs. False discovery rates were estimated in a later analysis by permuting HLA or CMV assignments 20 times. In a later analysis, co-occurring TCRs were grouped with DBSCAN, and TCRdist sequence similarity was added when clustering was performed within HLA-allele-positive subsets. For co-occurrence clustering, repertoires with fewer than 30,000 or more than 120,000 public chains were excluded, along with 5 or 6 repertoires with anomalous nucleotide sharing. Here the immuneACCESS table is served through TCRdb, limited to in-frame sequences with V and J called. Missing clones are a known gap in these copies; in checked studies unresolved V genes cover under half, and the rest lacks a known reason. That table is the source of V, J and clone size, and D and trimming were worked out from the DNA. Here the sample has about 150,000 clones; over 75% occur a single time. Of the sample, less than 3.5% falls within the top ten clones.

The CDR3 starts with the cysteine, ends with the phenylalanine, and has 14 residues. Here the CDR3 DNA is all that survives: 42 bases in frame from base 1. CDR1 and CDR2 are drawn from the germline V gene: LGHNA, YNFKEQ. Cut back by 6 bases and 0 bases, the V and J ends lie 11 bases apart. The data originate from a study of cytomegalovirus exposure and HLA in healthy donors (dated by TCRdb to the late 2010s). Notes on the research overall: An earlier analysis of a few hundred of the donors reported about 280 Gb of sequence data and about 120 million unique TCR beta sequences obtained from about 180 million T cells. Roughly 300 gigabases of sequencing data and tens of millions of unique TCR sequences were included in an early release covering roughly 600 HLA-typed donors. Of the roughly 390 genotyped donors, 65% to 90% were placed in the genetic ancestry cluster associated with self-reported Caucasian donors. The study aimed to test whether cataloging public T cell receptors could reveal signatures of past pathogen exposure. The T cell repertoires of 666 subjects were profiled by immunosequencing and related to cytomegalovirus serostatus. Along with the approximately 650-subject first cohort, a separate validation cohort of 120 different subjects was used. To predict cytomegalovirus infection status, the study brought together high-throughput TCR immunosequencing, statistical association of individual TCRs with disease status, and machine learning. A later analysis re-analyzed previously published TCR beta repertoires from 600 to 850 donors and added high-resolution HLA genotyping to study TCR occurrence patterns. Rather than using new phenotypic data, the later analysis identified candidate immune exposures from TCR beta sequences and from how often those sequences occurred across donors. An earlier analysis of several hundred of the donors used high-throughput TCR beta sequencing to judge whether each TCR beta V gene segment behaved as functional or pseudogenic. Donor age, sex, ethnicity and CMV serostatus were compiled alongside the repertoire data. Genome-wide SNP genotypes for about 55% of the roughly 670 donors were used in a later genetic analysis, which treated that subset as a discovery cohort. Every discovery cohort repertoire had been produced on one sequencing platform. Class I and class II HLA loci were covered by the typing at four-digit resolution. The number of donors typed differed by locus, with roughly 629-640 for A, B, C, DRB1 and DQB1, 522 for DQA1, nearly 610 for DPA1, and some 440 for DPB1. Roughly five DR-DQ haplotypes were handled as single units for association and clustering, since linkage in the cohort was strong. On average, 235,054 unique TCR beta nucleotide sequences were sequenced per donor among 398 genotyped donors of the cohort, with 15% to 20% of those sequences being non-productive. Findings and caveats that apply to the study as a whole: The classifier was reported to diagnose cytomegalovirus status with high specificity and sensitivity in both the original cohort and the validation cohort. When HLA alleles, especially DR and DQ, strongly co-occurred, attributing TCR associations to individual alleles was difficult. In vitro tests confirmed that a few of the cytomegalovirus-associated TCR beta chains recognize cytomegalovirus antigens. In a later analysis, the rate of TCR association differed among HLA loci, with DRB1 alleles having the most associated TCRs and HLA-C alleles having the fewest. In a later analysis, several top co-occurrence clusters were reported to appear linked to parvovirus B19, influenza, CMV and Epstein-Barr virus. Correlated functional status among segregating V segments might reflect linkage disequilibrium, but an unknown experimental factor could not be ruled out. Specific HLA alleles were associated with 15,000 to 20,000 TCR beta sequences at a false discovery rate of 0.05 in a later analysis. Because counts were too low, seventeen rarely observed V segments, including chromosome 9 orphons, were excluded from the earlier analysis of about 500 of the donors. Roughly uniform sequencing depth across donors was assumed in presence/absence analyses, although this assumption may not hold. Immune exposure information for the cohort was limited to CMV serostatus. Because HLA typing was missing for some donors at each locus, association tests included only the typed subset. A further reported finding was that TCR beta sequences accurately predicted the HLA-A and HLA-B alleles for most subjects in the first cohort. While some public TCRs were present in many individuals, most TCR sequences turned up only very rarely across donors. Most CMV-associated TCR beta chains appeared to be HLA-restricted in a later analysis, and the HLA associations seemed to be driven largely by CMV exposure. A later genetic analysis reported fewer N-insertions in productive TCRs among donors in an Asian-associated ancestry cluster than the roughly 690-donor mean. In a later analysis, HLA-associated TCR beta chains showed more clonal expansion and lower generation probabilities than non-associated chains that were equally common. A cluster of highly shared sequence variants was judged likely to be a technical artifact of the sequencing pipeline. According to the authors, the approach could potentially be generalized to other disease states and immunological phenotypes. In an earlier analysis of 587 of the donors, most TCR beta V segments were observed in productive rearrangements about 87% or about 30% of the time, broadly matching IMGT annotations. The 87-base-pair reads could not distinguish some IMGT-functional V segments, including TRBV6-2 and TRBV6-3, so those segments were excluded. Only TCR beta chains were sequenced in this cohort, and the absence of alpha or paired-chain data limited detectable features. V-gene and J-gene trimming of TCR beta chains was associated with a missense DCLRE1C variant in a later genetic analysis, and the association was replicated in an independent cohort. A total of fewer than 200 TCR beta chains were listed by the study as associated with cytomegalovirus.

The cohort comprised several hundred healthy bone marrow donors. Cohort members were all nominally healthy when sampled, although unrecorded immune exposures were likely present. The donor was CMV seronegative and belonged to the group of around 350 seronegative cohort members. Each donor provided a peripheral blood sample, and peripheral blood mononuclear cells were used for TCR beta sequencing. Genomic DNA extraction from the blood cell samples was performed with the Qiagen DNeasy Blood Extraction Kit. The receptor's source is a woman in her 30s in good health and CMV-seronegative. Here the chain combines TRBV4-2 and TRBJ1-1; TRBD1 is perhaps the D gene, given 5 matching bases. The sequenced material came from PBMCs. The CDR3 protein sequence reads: CASRGGAVNTEAFF. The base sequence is TGTGCCAGCAGGGGGGGAGCCGTGAACACTGAAGCTTTCTTT.